This T cell receptor (beta chain) emerged from a study of T cell repertoires in cytomegalovirus infection. This clonotype has more than one count but fewer than ten. Its antigen is unidentified. Unmatched junction bases numbered 14, after V lost 8 bases and J lost 0 bases. This CDR3 is 18 amino acids long. Germline CDR1 and CDR2: MNHEY and SVGAGI. TCRdb itself ran the reads through MiXCR, one entry per CDR3 protein. The profile covers 62,000 or so distinct CDR3 sequences, with 20% to 25% appearing a single time and roughly two thirds taken by the ten largest. The source of this sequence is a human donor in good health (CMV status not recorded). Some clones in this sample may be carry-over from other donors' samples. The source material was CD8+ T cells from cultured PBMCs, sampled from culture after CMV antigen stimulation. The chain carries TRBV6-5 and TRBJ2-5; 11 bases agree with TRBD2. The CDR3 nucleotides are TGTGCCAGCCGTCCCGTAGCGGGGGGGCTCTACCACCAAGAGACCCAGTACTTC. Its protein is CASRPVAGGLYHQETQYF.